The 21 T cell receptor beta chains presented below share a single source sample, sequenced in a study of neoadjuvant nivolumab and ipilimumab in lung cancer. The table came from immunoSEQ multiplex PCR; TCRdb's copy has only in-frame clones and leaves some out. The sample holds 20,000 to 25,000 clones; about four fifths are singletons and the top ten take 20% to 25%. The material sequenced was peripheral blood, taken before neoadjuvant nivolumab, alone or with ipilimumab. These receptor sequences come from an adult with non-small cell lung cancer.

CDR3 coding DNA: TGCAGCGTTGAAGGGAATAGCGGGGCAGATACGCAGTATTTT. Encoded protein: CSVEGNSGADTQYF. The chain couples TRBV29-1 to TRBJ2-3; 8 positions match TRBD2. This CDR3 has 14 amino acids. Germline CDR1 is SQVTM and CDR2 is ANQGSEA. Unmatched junction bases numbered 4, after V lost 1 base and J lost 4 bases.

V and J are TRBV9 and TRBJ2-1, with 9 bases identical to TRBD2. Unmatched junction bases numbered 9, after V lost 3 bases and J lost 5 bases. From germline, CDR1 is SGDLS and CDR2 YYNGEE. The CDR3 extends over 16 amino acids. Written as DNA, the CDR3 is TGTGCCAGCAGCGCCGCCCAAGCGGGAGGACACAATGAGCAGTTCTTC. Translated, it gives CASSAAQAGGHNEQFF.

The rearrangement uses TRBV7-8 and TRBJ2-1; 9 bases align to TRBD1. CDR1 is SGHVS and CDR2 is FQNEAQ in the germline V gene. The CDR3 has 13 amino acids. V lost 4 bases to trimming and J lost 7 bases; unmatched junction nucleotides: 2. The chain's CDR3 is CASSWDRANEQFF. CDR3 coding DNA: TGTGCCAGCAGCTGGGACAGGGCTAATGAGCAGTTCTTC. Based on the CDR3 plus reference TRBV7-8 and TRBJ2-1, the full variable domain is GAGVSQSPRYKVAKRGQDVALRCDPISGHVSLFWYQQALGQGPEFLTYFQNEAQLDKSGLPSDRFFAERPEGSVSTLKIQRTQQEDSAVYLCASSWDRANEQFFGPGTRLTVL.

The chain links TRBV29-1 to TRBJ1-1; TRBD1 might be the D (6 bases). Trimming cost V 5 bases and J 14 bases, with 21 bases left between them. The germline V gene has CDR1 SQVTM and CDR2 ANQGSEA. The CDR3 contains 12 residues. CDR3 sequence reads: CSVNGGTIKSFF. The DNA for the CDR3 is TGCAGCGTTAACGGCGGGACAATCAAAAGCTTCTTT.

The chain joins TRBV5-1 to TRBJ2-1; 11 bases fit TRBD2. V was clipped by 3 bases and J by 10 bases; unmatched bases: 9. The CDR3 extends over 15 amino acids. The germline gives CDR1 SGHRS, CDR2 YFSETQ. CDR3 sequence reads: CASSWTSGRQGEQFF. CDR3 nucleotides: TGCGCCAGCAGCTGGACTAGCGGGCGACAGGGAGAGCAGTTCTTC. Full variable domain (rest looked up from reference TRBV5-1 and TRBJ2-1): KAGVTQTPRYLIKTRGQQVTLSCSPISGHRSVSWYQQTPGQGLQFLFEYFSETQRNKGNFPGRFSGRQFSNSRSEMNVSTLELGDSALYLCASSWTSGRQGEQFFGPGTRLTVL.

The genes are TRBV30 and TRBJ1-2; no firm D call. CDR1 and CDR2 from the germline V gene are GTSNPN and SVGIG (reference sequence). The CDR3 has 12 amino acids. V gave up 0 bases and J gave up 4 bases, with 6 bases separating them. This chain's CDR3 is CAWSVRAYGYTF. Written as DNA, the CDR3 is TGTGCCTGGAGTGTTCGGGCCTATGGCTACACCTTC. Full variable domain (remainder filled in from reference TRBV30 and TRBJ1-2): SQTIHQWPATLVQPVGSPLSLECTVEGTSNPNLYWYRQAAGRGLQLLFYSVGIGQISSEVPQNLSASRPQDRQFILSSKKLLLSDSGFYLCAWSVRAYGYTFGSGTRLTVV.

This sequence joins TRBV7-2 and TRBJ1-2; no definite D call. The CDR3 is 13 residues long. V lost 2 bases to trimming and J lost 1 base, with 5 bases between them. Germline CDR1 SGHTA, CDR2 FQGNSA. The CDR3 nucleotides are TGTGCCAGCAGCTTAAGAATTAACTATGGCTACACCTTC. This sequence encodes CASSLRINYGYTF.

J is TRBJ2-5 and V is TRBV7-9; D perhaps matches TRBD2 (6 bases). The V gene lost 5 bases and the J gene lost 6 bases, with 13 bases spanning the gap. CDR3 length: 13 amino acids. Per germline, CDR1 SEHNR and CDR2 FQNEAQ (reference sequence). CDR3 in DNA: TGTGCCAGCAGCCGAGGGGAGGCGAAGACCCAGTACTTC. This translates into CASSRGEAKTQYF.

V is TRBV27 and J is TRBJ2-1; the match to TRBD2 covers 12 bases. With 6 bases clipped from V and 6 bases from J, the junction kept 9 bases outside the gene matches. Germline V gives CDR1 MNHEY, CDR2 SMNVEV (reference sequence). The CDR3 is 16 amino acids. This CDR3 is CASSPALAGGGNEQFF. The CDR3 bases are TGTGCCAGCAGCCCGGCCCTAGCGGGAGGGGGCAATGAGCAGTTCTTC.

The rearrangement joins TRBV30 to TRBJ1-3; 9 bases agree with TRBD1. Unmatched junction bases numbered 1, after V lost 0 bases and J lost 4 bases. Germline V gene sequence: CDR1 GTSNPN, CDR2 SVGIG (reference sequence). CDR3 size: 14 residues. CDR3 DNA: TGTGCCTGGAGTGTAGGACAGGGGGGAAACACCATATATTTT. Its translation is CAWSVGQGGNTIYF.

The rearrangement joins TRBV30 to TRBJ2-7; TRBD2 is a possible D gene (5 bases). V was cut by 2 bases and J by 4 bases, with 6 bases left in between. Germline lookup yields CDR1 GTSNPN and CDR2 SVGIG (reference sequence). This CDR3 is 11 amino acids long. The CDR3 sequence is CAWSWRYEQYF. In DNA form, the CDR3 reads TGTGCCTGGAGTTGGAGGTACGAGCAGTACTTC.

V gene TRBV5-4 combines with J gene TRBJ1-2, with D possibly being TRBD1 (5 bases). Germline V lookup: CDR1 SGHNT, CDR2 YYREEE (reference sequence). This CDR3 region has 12 residues. V lost 3 bases and J lost 2, with 5 bases in between. The DNA for the CDR3 is TGTGCCAGCAGCTCAGGGAACTATGGCTACACCTTC. Protein product: CASSSGNYGYTF. Using reference TRBV5-4 and TRBJ1-2 for the parts outside the CDR3, the full variable domain is ETGVTQSPTHLIKTRGQQVTLRCSSQSGHNTVSWYQQALGQGPQFIFQYYREEENGRGNFPPRFSGLQFPNYSSELNVNALELDDSALYLCASSSGNYGYTFGSGTRLTVV.

J is TRBJ1-4 and V is TRBV5-1; 7 bases align to TRBD1. Per the germline V gene, CDR1 is SGHRS and CDR2 is YFSETQ. The ends lost 0 bases at V and 7 bases at J; junction bases unmatched: 3. This CDR3 is 14 amino acids long. Written as DNA, the CDR3 is TGCGCCAGCAGCTTGGGCAGGGGGAGTGAAAAACTGTTTTTT. Amino acids: CASSLGRGSEKLFF.

The chain carries TRBV30 and TRBJ2-7; 7 positions agree with TRBD1. V was clipped by 0 bases and J by 4 bases; unmatched bases: 9. Per the germline V gene, CDR1 is GTSNPN and CDR2 is SVGIG (reference sequence). CDR3 size: 15 residues. The CDR3, as DNA: TGTGCCTGGAGTGTACCCACAGGGGTAGGGTACGAGCAGTACTTC. Its protein is CAWSVPTGVGYEQYF.

V is TRBV6-5 and J is TRBJ2-7; 11 bases are a match to TRBD1. After removal of 8 bases from V and 6 bases from J, the junction contained 9 bases not matched to a gene. The CDR3 has 14 residues. Germline V lookup: CDR1 MNHEY, CDR2 SVGAGI. CDR3 bases: TGTGCCAGCGGTGGGACAGGGGGTTTTAGCGAGCAGTACTTC. Translating gives CASGGTGGFSEQYF.

The chain recombines TRBV7-3 with TRBJ2-3; maybe TRBD2 (6 bases). The V end was cut by 2 bases, the J end by 1 base, with 13 bases between. Germline V gene lookup returns CDR1 SGHTA and CDR2 FQGTGA. The CDR3 totals 16 residues. The CDR3 reads CASSLFGGMGTDTQYF. The DNA of the CDR3 is TGTGCCAGCAGCTTATTTGGCGGGATGGGCACAGATACGCAGTATTTT.

This chain uses TRBV29-1 with TRBJ2-1, with D unclear. This CDR3 comprises 14 residues. Trimming stripped 3 bases from V and 8 bases from J, with 17 bases between. CDR1 is SQVTM and CDR2 is ANQGSEA in the germline V gene. The CDR3 region has the DNA TGCAGCGTTGAGCCCCTATCTAGGTTGTATGAGCAGTTCTTC. It is translated as CSVEPLSRLYEQFF.

In this sample, this clone turned up once. This chain uses TRBV27 with TRBJ2-7; TRBD2 matches at 13 bases. V lost 5 bases, J lost 10 bases, and 5 bases stayed unmatched. The CDR3 extends over 13 amino acids. The germline V gene has CDR1 MNHEY and CDR2 SMNVEV (reference sequence). CDR3 residues: CASSATSGRAQYF. The DNA for the CDR3 is TGTGCCAGCAGTGCCACTAGCGGGAGGGCCCAGTACTTC.

The chain has TRBV11-2 and TRBJ1-2, with 7 bases that match TRBD1. Germline V gene data show CDR1 as SGHAT and CDR2 as FQNNGV. J lost 2 bases, V lost 5 bases, and 8 bases had no gene match. The CDR3 extends over 15 amino acids. The CDR3 bases are TGTGCCAGCAGCCGACAGGGCGGGGGAAACTATGGCTACACCTTC. As protein: CASSRQGGGNYGYTF.

This chain links TRBV18 with TRBJ2-7; 8 nucleotides line up with TRBD2. This CDR3 is built from 16 residues. Germline V lookup: CDR1 KGHSH, CDR2 LQKENI. J lost 7 bases, V lost 2 bases, and 13 bases had no gene match. The CDR3 sequence is CASSPTQAAGVGEQYF. The CDR3 DNA follows: TGTGCCAGCTCACCAACTCAAGCAGCGGGAGTAGGAGAGCAGTACTTC. The full variable domain, rest sourced from reference TRBV18 and TRBJ2-7, is NAGVMQNPRHLVRRRGQEARLRCSPMKGHSHVYWYRQLPEEGLKFMVYLQKENIIDESGMPKERFSAEFPKEGPSILRIQQVVRGDSAAYFCASSPTQAAGVGEQYFGPGTRLTVT.

The rearrangement joins TRBV27 to TRBJ2-1; D is uncertain. The germline V gene encodes CDR1 MNHEY and CDR2 SMNVEV (reference sequence). The CDR3 sequence is 15 residues long. V was pared by 5 bases and J by 3 bases, with 14 bases between. DNA of the CDR3: TGTGCCAGCAGTCCTCAGCAGATCATCTACAATGAGCAGTTCTTC. The encoded protein is CASSPQQIIYNEQFF.